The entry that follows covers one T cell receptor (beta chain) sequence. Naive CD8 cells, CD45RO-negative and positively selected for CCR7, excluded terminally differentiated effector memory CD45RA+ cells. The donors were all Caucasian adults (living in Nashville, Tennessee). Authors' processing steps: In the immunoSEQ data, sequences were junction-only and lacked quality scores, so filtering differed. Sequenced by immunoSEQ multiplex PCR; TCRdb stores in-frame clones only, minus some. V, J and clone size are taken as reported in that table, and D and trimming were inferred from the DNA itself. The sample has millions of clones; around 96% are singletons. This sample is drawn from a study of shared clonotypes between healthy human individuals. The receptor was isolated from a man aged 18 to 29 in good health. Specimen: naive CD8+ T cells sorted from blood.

CDR3 sequence reads: CASTMDRGPGNTIYF. For the CDR3, the DNA is TGTGCCAGCACCATGGACAGGGGGCCTGGAAACACCATATATTTT. The chain combines TRBV6-5 with TRBJ1-3, with 11 bases that match TRBD1. V gave up 7 bases and J gave up 2 bases; unmatched junction bases: 4. The CDR3 is made up of 15 amino acids. Germline CDR1 is MNHEY and CDR2 is SVGAGI.